The 3 T cell receptor beta chains reported below all come from one sample, sequenced in a study of blood T cells in healthy people across ages. Primed by a sample-barcoded 5' primer and a J-beta primer mix, a second PCR proceeded for about 6 to 11 cycles. TCRdb re-called the 5' RACE reads through MiXCR, storing one row per CDR3 protein. The sample records about 570,000 distinct CDR3 sequences, about 29% being singletons. The data were also submitted as part of a second study, on T cells of mothers and their children.

Source material: blood. The receptor set was obtained from a boy aged 2 to 9 in good health.

This chain joins TRBV20-1 and TRBJ1-4; no reliable D call. V was clipped by 0 bases and J by 6 bases, with 14 bases between them. The CDR3 sequence is 15 residues long. Looked up from germline, CDR1 is DFQATT and CDR2 is SNEGSKA (reference sequence). CDR3 sequence reads: CSARDSGFPHEKLFF. The CDR3 nucleotides are TGCAGTGCTAGAGATAGCGGGTTCCCCCATGAAAAACTGTTTTTT.

V gene TRBV10-1 combines with J gene TRBJ2-5; D call uncertain. Trimming took 1 base from V and 2 from J, leaving 11 bases between them. CDR1 and CDR2 from the germline V gene are WNHNN and SYGVQD (reference sequence). CDR3 length: 15 amino acids. The CDR3 nucleotides read TGCGCCAGCAGTGAGTGTTCCAGCGTTCAAGAGACCCAGTACTTC. Translating it yields CASSECSSVQETQYF.

V gene TRBV5-6 combines with J gene TRBJ1-1; D is perhaps TRBD1 (6 bases). The CDR3 extends over 12 amino acids. CDR1 and CDR2 from the germline V gene are SGHDT and YYEEEE. Trimming left V 0 bases short and J 9 bases short, with 9 bases between. The CDR3 DNA is TGTGCCAGCAGCTTGGGGGACACAAAAGCTTTCTTT. It specifies CASSLGDTKAFF.